This T cell receptor beta chain emerged from a study of cytomegalovirus exposure and HLA in healthy donors. Germline CDR1 is MDHEN and CDR2 is SYDVKM. V shed 5 bases and J shed 5 bases, with 13 bases lying between them. The CDR3 is made up of 14 amino acids. PCR involved 60 Vbeta and 13 Jbeta primers. Clones were sequenced by immunoSEQ multiplex PCR, and TCRdb holds only the in-frame ones, with some missing. This repertoire includes more than 200,000 clones. The chain links TRBV28 to TRBJ2-4; D gene unclear. The clonotype comes from a woman aged 25 to 39 in good health and CMV-seropositive. The material sequenced was PBMCs. DNA for the CDR3: TGTGCCAGCAGTCCTCAACAGCAGGAAAACATTCAGTACTTC. It specifies CASSPQQQENIQYF.